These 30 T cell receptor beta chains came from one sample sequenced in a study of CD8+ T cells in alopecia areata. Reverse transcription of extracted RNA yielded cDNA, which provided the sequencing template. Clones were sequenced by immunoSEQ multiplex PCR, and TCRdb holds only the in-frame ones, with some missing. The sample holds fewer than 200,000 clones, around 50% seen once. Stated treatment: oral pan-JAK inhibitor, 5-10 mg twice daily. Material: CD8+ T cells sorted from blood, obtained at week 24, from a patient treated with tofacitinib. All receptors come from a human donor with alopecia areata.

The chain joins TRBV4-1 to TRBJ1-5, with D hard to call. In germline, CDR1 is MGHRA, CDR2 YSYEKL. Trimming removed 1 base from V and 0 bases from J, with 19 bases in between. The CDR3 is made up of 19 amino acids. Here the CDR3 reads CASSQGRVTQKISNQPQHF. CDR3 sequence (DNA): TGCGCCAGCAGCCAAGGTCGGGTAACACAGAAAATTAGCAATCAGCCCCAGCATTTT.

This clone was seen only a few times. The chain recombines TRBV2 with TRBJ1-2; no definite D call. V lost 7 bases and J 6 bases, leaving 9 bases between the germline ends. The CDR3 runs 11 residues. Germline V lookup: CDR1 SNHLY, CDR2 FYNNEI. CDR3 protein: CASKGLDGYTF. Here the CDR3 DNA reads TGTGCCAGCAAGGGTCTTGATGGCTACACCTTC.

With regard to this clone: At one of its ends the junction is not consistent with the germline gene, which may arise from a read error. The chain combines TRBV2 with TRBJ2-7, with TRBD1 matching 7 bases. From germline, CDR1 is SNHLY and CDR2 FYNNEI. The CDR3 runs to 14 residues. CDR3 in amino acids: CASSEDRAFNEQYF. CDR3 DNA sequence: TGTGCCAGCAGCGAAGACAGGGCATTTAACGAGCAGTACTTC.

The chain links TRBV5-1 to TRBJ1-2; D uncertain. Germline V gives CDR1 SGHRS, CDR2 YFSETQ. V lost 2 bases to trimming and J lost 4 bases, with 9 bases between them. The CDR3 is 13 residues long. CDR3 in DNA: TGCGCCAGCAGCTTTGGGAAAACCTATGGCTACACCTTC. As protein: CASSFGKTYGYTF.

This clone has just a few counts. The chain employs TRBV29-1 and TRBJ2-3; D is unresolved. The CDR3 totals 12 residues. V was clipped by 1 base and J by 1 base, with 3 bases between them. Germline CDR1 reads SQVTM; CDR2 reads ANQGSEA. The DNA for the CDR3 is TGCAGCGTTGAAGTCGGCACAGATACGCAGTATTTT. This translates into CSVEVGTDTQYF.

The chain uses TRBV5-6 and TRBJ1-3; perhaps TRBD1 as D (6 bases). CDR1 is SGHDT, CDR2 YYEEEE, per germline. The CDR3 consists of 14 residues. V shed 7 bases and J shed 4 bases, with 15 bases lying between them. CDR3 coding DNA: TGTGCCAGCTCGGAACAGGGTTCAGGAAACACCATATATTTT. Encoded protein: CASSEQGSGNTIYF.

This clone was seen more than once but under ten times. The DNA for the CDR3 is TGTGCCTGGGGGGGCGGCACCGGGGAGCTGTTTTTT. Translating gives CAWGGGTGELFF. The rearrangement links TRBV30 to TRBJ2-2, with a weak D call TRBD1 (6 bases). V lost 5 bases and J lost 4, with 8 bases in between. The germline CDR1 and CDR2 sequences are GTSNPN and SVGIG (reference sequence). CDR3 length: 12 residues.

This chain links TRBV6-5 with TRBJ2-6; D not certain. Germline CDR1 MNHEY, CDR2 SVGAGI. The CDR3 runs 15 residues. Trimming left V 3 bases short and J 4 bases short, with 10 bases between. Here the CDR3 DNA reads TGTGCCAGCAGTTATGGGGTCCCCGGGGCCAACGTCCTGACTTTC. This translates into CASSYGVPGANVLTF.

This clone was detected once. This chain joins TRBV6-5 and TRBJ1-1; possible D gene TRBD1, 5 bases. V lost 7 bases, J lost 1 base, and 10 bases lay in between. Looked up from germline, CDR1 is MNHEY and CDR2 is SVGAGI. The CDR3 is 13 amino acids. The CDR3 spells CASTAGTNTEAFF. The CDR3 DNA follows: TGTGCCAGCACGGCAGGGACGAACACTGAAGCTTTCTTT.

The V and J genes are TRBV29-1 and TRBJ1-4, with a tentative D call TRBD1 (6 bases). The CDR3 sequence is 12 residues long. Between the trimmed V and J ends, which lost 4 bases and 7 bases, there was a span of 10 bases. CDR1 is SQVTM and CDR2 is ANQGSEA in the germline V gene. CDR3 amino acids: CSVGGGAEKLFF. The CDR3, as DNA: TGCAGCGTTGGAGGGGGGGCTGAAAAACTGTTTTTT.

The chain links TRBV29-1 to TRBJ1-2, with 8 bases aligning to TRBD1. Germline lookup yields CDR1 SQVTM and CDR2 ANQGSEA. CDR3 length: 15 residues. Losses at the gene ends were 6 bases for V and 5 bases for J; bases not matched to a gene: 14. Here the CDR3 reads CSVDRQGSIYYGYTF. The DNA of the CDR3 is TGCAGCGTAGACCGACAGGGGTCGATTTATTATGGCTACACCTTC.

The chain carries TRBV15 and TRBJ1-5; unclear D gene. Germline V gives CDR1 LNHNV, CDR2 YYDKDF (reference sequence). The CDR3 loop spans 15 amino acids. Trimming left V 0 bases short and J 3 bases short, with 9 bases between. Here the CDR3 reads CATSRDGAINQPQHF. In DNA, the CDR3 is TGTGCCACCAGCAGAGATGGTGCAATCAATCAGCCCCAGCATTTT. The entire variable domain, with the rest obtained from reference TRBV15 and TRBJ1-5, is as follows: DAMVIQNPRYQVTQFGKPVTLSCSQTLNHNVMYWYQQKSSQAPKLLFHYYDKDFNNEADTPDNFQSRRPNTSFCFLDIRSPGLGDTAMYLCATSRDGAINQPQHFGDGTRLSIL.

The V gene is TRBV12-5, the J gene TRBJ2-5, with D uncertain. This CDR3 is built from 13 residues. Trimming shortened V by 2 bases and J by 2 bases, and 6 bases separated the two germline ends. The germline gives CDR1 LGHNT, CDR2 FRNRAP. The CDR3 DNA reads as TGTGCTAGTGGTTTGCCTAATCAAGAGACCCAGTACTTC. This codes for CASGLPNQETQYF.

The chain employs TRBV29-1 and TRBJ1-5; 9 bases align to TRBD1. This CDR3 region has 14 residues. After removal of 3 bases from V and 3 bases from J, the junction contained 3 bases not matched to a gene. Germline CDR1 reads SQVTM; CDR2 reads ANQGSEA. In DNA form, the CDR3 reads TGCAGCGTTGAGGGACAGGGCCCCAATCAGCCCCAGCATTTT. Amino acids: CSVEGQGPNQPQHF.

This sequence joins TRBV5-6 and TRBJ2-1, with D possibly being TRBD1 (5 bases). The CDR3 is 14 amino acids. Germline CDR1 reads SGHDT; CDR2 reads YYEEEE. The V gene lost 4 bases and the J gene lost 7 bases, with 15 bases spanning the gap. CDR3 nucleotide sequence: TGTGCCAGCAGCATCAGGGTTTTCCCGAATGAGCAGTTCTTC. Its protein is CASSIRVFPNEQFF.

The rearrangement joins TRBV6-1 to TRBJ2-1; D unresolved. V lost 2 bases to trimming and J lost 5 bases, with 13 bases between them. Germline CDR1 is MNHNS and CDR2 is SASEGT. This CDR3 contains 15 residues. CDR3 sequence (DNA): TGTGCCAGCAGTGAACGATTAGAGCCTCACAATGAGCAGTTCTTC. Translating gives CASSERLEPHNEQFF.

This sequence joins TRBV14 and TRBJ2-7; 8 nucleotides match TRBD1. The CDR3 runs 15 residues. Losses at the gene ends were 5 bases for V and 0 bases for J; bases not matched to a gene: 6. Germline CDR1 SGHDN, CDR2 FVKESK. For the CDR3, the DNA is TGTGCCAGCAGCTTTCGGACAGGGAGCTCCTACGAGCAGTACTTC. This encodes CASSFRTGSSYEQYF.

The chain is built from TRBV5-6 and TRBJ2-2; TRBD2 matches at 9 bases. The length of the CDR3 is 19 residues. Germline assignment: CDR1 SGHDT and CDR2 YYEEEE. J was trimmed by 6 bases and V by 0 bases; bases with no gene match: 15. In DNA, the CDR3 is TGTGCCAGCAGCTTGGGGCGGGGGGGCCCCGTGCCAGCCCCCGGGGAGCTGTTTTTT. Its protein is CASSLGRGGPVPAPGELFF.

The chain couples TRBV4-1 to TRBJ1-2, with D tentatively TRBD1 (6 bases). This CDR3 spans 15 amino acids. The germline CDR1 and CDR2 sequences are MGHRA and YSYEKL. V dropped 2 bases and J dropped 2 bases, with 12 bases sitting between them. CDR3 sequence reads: CASSQYRDKNYGYTF. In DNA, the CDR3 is TGCGCCAGCAGCCAATACCGGGACAAGAACTATGGCTACACCTTC.

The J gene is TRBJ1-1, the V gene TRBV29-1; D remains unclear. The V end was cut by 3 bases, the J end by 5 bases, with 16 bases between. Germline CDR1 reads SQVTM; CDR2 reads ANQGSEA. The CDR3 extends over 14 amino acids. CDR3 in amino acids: CSVDGDTSLTEAFF. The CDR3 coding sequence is TGCAGCGTTGATGGCGACACGTCGTTGACTGAAGCTTTCTTT.

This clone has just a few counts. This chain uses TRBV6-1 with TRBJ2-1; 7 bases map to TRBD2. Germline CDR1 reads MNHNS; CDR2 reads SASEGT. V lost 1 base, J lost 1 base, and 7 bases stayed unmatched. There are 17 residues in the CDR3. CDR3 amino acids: CASSEDLPAGSYNEQFF. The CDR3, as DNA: TGTGCCAGCAGTGAAGACCTTCCAGCGGGATCCTACAATGAGCAGTTCTTC.

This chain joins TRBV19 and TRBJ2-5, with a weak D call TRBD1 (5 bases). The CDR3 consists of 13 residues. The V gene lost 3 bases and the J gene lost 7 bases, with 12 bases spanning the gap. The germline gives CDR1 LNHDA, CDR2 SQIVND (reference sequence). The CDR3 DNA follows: TGTGCCAGTAGTATCGACTCAAGGGGGACCCAGTACTTC. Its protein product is CASSIDSRGTQYF.

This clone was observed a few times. The CDR3 region has the DNA TGCAGCGTTGAATCCCAGGGGGGGGACACCGGGGAGCTGTTTTTT. This codes for CSVESQGGDTGELFF. The chain has TRBV29-1 and TRBJ2-2; either TRBD1 or TRBD2 may supply D (7 bases each). V lost 2 bases and J lost 3, with 13 bases in between. The CDR3 totals 15 residues. Germline CDR1 SQVTM, CDR2 ANQGSEA.

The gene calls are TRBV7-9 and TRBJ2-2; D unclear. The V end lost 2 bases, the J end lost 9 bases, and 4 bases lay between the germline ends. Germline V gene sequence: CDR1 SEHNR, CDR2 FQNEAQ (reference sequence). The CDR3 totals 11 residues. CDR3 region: CASSLSRELFF. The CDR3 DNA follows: TGTGCCAGCAGCTTATCCCGGGAGCTGTTTTTT.

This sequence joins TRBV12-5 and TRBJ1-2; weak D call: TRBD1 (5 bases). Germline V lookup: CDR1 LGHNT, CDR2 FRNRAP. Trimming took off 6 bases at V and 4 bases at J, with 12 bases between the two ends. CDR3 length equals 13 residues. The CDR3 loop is CASGVFGGYGYTF. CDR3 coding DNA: TGTGCTAGTGGGGTCTTCGGGGGCTATGGCTACACCTTC.

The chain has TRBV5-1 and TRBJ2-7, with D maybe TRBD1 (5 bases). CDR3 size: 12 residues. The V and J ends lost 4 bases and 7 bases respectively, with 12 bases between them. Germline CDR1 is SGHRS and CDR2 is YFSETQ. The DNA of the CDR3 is TGCGCCAGCAGCGGAGACAGTGGAGAGCAGTACTTC. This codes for CASSGDSGEQYF. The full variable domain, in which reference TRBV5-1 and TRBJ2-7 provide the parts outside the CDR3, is KAGVTQTPRYLIKTRGQQVTLSCSPISGHRSVSWYQQTPGQGLQFLFEYFSETQRNKGNFPGRFSGRQFSNSRSEMNVSTLELGDSALYLCASSGDSGEQYFGPGTRLTVT.

This CDR3 reads CASSMGSGARYGYTF. CDR3 DNA: TGTGCCAGTAGTATGGGGTCAGGGGCGAGGTATGGCTACACCTTC. The V gene is TRBV19, the J gene TRBJ1-2; a possible D gene is TRBD1 (6 bases). There are 15 residues in the CDR3. CDR1 is LNHDA and CDR2 is SQIVND in the germline V gene (reference sequence). With 3 bases removed from V and 5 bases from J, the gap between germline ends came to 16 bases.

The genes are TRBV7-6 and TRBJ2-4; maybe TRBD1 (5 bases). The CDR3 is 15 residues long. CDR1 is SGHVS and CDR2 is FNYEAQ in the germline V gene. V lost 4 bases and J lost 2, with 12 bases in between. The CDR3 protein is CASSSPGKPKNIQYF. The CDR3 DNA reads TGTGCCAGCAGCTCCCCAGGGAAACCCAAAAACATTCAGTACTTC.

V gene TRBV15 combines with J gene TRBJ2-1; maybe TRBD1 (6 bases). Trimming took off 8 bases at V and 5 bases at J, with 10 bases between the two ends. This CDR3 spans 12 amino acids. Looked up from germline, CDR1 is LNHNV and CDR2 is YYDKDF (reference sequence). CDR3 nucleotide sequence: TGTGCCACCGGGACACCGAACAATGAGCAGTTCTTC. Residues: CATGTPNNEQFF.

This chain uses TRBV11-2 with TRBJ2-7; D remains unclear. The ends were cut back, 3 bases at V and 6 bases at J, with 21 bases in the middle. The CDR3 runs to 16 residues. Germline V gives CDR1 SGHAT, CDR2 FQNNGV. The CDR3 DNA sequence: TGTGCCAGCAGCTTCCCCCCCCGGAACCTTACGGGCGAGCAGTACTTC. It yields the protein CASSFPPRNLTGEQYF.